What follows is one TCR beta chain and its context. The antigen it binds to is not known. The sample originates from a study of T cells expressing NK-cell markers (dated by TCRdb to about 2020). A note on the overall study: About 8 donors provided sorted CD3+CD56+NKG2C+, CD3+CD56+NKG2C- and CD3+CD56-NKG2C+ T-cell subsets, whose TCR beta-chain repertoires were profiled. Among the eight sequenced donors, seven were HCMV-seropositive and one was HCMV-seronegative. The eight sequenced donors were randomly selected healthy volunteers, three men and five women. Sequencing of the libraries produced 2 x 150 bp reads on Illumina HiSeq 2000/2500, MiSeq or NextSeq.

The instrument was an Illumina HiSeq 2000. 5'RACE template switching, by which a universal primer site and unique molecular identifiers were added, was used to make TCR beta cDNA libraries. cDNA synthesis was primed from the TCR beta constant segment, followed by two successive PCR amplification steps. The study's own analysis went as follows. MIGEC was used to demultiplex reads and group reads by UMI, and MiTCR was used to assemble and quantify clonotypes. To remove erroneous sequences, TCR cDNA sequences were retained only when supported by two or more reads. Downstream repertoire analysis used the tcR package, and clonotypes were matched across fractions by CDR3 nucleotide sequence plus V segment. Antigen specificity was annotated against VDJdb with VDJmatch, allowing one amino acid substitution in CDR3. With the reads reprocessed by TCRdb, a single entry stands for each CDR3 protein sequence and no DNA is reported. None of the V and J calls come from the authors' own analysis; TCRdb made them. The sample's records list 400,000 to 450,000 distinct CDR3 sequences. The ten largest clones represent 7.3% of the sample.

A commercial ELISA kit detecting HCMV-specific IgG in serum was used to determine HCMV serostatus. Peripheral blood mononuclear cells were isolated from blood by Ficoll density gradient centrifugation. Study-level results and caveats: Whether the expanded NKG2C-expressing T cell clones were specific for HCMV antigens was left unclear. Those dominant clonotypes were again the most abundant among CD3+CD56-NKG2C+ cells in four donors, at roughly 25-60.1%. In six or seven donors, the dominant CD3+CD56+NKG2C+ clonotypes ranked among the top 10 CD8+ clonotypes, making up roughly 1.0-7.0% of CD8+ T cells.

Per the germline V gene, SGHTA is the CDR1 and FQGNSA is the CDR2. Inclusive of the bounding cysteine and phenylalanine, the CDR3 is 13 residues long. The protein alone is recorded here. The sequencing sample was made of blood T cells: a sorted CD56 or NKG2C T cell subset, CD4+ or CD8+ T cells, or bulk PBMC T cells (not recorded which). The chain is assembled from TRBV7-2 and TRBJ2-5. This clonotype originated in a woman between 18 and 70 years old in good health. The CDR3 amino acid sequence is: CASSPQPRETQYF.